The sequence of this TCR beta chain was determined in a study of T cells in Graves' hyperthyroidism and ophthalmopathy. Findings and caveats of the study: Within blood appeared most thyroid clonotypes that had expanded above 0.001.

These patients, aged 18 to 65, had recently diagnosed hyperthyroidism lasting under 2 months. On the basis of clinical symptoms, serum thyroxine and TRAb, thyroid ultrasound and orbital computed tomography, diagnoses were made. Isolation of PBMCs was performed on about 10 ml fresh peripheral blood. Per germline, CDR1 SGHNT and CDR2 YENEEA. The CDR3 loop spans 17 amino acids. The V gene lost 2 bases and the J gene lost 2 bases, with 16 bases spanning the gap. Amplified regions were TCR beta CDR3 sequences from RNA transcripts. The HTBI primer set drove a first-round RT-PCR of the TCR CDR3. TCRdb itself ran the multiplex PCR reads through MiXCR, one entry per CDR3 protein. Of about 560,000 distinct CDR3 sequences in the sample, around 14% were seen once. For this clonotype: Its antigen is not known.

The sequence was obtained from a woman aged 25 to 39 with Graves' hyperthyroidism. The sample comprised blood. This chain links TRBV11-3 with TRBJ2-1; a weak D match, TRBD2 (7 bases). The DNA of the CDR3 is TGTGCCAGCAGCTTATGGGGGGGCGGGAGCCCCTACAATGAGCAGTTCTTC. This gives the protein CASSLWGGGSPYNEQFF.